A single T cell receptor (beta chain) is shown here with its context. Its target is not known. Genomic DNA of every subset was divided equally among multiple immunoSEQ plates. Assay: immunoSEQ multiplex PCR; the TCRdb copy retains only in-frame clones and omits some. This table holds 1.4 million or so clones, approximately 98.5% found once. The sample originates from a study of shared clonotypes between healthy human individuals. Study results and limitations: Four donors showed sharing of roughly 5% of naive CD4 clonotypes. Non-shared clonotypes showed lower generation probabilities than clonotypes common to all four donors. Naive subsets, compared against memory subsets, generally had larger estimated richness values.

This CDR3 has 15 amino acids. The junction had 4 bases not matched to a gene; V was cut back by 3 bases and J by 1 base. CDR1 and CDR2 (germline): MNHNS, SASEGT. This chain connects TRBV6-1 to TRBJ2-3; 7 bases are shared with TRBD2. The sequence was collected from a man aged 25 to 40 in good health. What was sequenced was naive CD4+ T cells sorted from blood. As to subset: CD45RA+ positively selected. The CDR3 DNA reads TGTGCCAGCAGTGATTATCGGGGGGGCACAGATACGCAGTATTTT. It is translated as CASSDYRGGTDTQYF.